A single sample gave rise to the 25 T cell receptor beta chains below, sequenced in a study of blood T cell repertoires in COVID-19. The data were produced by immunoSEQ multiplex PCR, yet TCRdb's version contains in-frame clones alone and is incomplete. The sample includes some 130,000 clones, more than 80% of them seen just once. Sample: peripheral blood. These TCRs come from a human donor in a cohort sampled during active COVID-19.

As to this clone: Different DNA sequences within this sample yield the same CDR3. The rearrangement links TRBV9 to TRBJ2-3; D may be TRBD2 (7 bases). Germline lookup yields CDR1 SGDLS and CDR2 YYNGEE. The CDR3 covers 14 residues. V lost 1 base and J lost 4, with 10 bases in between. CDR3 protein: CASSVRGGADTQYF. CDR3 coding DNA: TGTGCCAGCAGCGTAAGAGGGGGGGCAGATACGCAGTATTTT. The full variable domain, with the rest looked up from reference TRBV9 and TRBJ2-3, is DSGVTQTPKHLITATGQRVTLRCSPRSGDLSVYWYQQSLDQGLQFLIQYYNGEERAKGNILERFSAQQFPDLHSELNLSSLELGDSALYFCASSVRGGADTQYFGPGTRLTVL.

The rearrangement links TRBV5-6 to TRBJ1-2; a weak D match, TRBD1 (6 bases). V was trimmed by 3 bases and J by 4 bases, leaving 13 bases between them. The CDR3 contains 14 residues. Germline V gene sequence: CDR1 SGHDT, CDR2 YYEEEE. This CDR3 is CASSSGGQSYGYTF. The CDR3 DNA is TGTGCCAGCAGCTCGGGGGGGCAAAGCTATGGCTACACCTTC.

The V gene is TRBV12-1, the J gene TRBJ2-5; the table names TRBD2, a call not compared with the DNA. TRBV12-1 is annotated as a pseudogene. The length of the CDR3 is 19 residues. CDR3 residues: CASVRLGLAEIRYQETQYF. CDR3 DNA: TGTGCCAGCGTACGTCTCGGACTAGCAGAAATTAGGTACCAAGAGACCCAGTACTTC.

The chain couples TRBV7-2 to TRBJ2-1; TRBD2 might be the D (6 bases). The V gene lost 0 bases and the J gene lost 8 bases, with 14 bases spanning the gap. The CDR3 is 15 residues long. Germline CDR1 reads SGHTA; CDR2 reads FQGNSA. CDR3 region: CASSLALRGVYEQFF. The DNA for the CDR3 is TGTGCCAGCAGCTTAGCCCTGCGGGGAGTCTATGAGCAGTTCTTC.

The CDR3 spells CASRRRIDNQPQHF. The CDR3 DNA sequence: TGTGCCAGCCGGAGGCGGATCGACAATCAGCCCCAGCATTTT. This chain links TRBV5-6 with TRBJ1-5; D gene uncertain. Per germline, CDR1 SGHDT and CDR2 YYEEEE. The V gene lost 7 bases and the J gene lost 3 bases, with 14 bases spanning the gap. The CDR3 totals 14 residues.

V is TRBV30 and J is TRBJ1-2, with 7 bases matching TRBD1. The V and J ends lost 7 bases and 0 bases, in that order; junction bases with no gene match: 5. The CDR3 is 13 amino acids. Germline V gene lookup returns CDR1 GTSNPN and CDR2 SVGIG (reference sequence). The CDR3 DNA sequence: TGTGCCTTCCGGGACAGCGCTAACTATGGCTACACCTTC. Translation: CAFRDSANYGYTF. Filled out from reference TRBV30 and TRBJ1-2, the complete variable domain reads SQTIHQWPATLVQPVGSPLSLECTVEGTSNPNLYWYRQAAGRGLQLLFYSVGIGQISSEVPQNLSASRPQDRQFILSSKKLLLSDSGFYLCAFRDSANYGYTFGSGTRLTVV.

The chain links TRBV29-1 to TRBJ2-1, with 9 bases fitting TRBD1. Looked up from germline, CDR1 is SQVTM and CDR2 is ANQGSEA. Unmatched junction bases numbered 10, after V lost 8 bases and J lost 8 bases. The CDR3 spans 13 residues. The DNA for the CDR3 is TGCAGCTCAACAGGGACAGGGATGCATGAGCAGTTCTTC. It yields the protein CSSTGTGMHEQFF.

The chain combines TRBV6-6 with TRBJ2-1; 9 bases are a match to TRBD2. Germline V gives CDR1 MNHNY, CDR2 SVGAGI (reference sequence). The CDR3 consists of 14 residues. V dropped 6 bases and J dropped 3; count of bases not matched to a gene: 3. In DNA, the CDR3 is TGTGCCAGCAGACGCGGGGGGGACTACAATGAGCAGTTCTTC. It translates to CASRRGGDYNEQFF.

This clone is a singleton in its sample. This rearrangement joins TRBV28 to TRBJ1-2; 9 bases map to TRBD1. CDR1 and CDR2 from the germline V gene are MDHEN and SYDVKM. The CDR3 is made up of 12 amino acids. V lost 10 bases and J lost 6; bases outside the gene matches: 6. The CDR3 loop reads CATKDRGNGYTF. In nucleotides, the CDR3 is TGTGCCACCAAGGACAGGGGAAATGGCTACACCTTC.

V gene TRBV11-3 combines with J gene TRBJ2-5, with D possibly TRBD2 on 6 matching bases. Germline assignment: CDR1 SGHNT and CDR2 YENEEA. V dropped 1 base and J dropped 5 bases, with 17 bases sitting between them. This CDR3 contains 16 residues. The CDR3 reads CASSLGLVKTRETQYF. The DNA of the CDR3 is TGTGCCAGCAGCTTAGGACTAGTTAAAACCCGCGAGACCCAGTACTTC.

The V call is TRBV7-6, the J call TRBJ1-6; D unresolved. The CDR3 runs to 12 residues. Trimming stripped 5 bases from V and 6 bases from J, with 5 bases between. CDR1 is SGHVS, CDR2 FNYEAQ, per germline. CDR3 sequence: CASSPPNSPLHF. The CDR3 DNA reads as TGTGCCAGCAGCCCTCCTAATTCACCCCTCCACTTT.

This sequence joins TRBV7-3 and TRBJ2-2; no clear D. Germline V gene sequence: CDR1 SGHTA, CDR2 FQGTGA. CDR3 length: 16 amino acids. Trimming took 5 bases from V and 6 from J, leaving 19 bases between them. The CDR3 sequence: CASSPIPSLDAGELFF. CDR3 DNA sequence: TGTGCCAGCAGCCCGATCCCCTCCCTAGACGCCGGGGAGCTGTTTTTT. The whole variable domain, remainder taken from reference TRBV7-3 and TRBJ2-2, is GAGVSQTPSNKVTEKGKYVELRCDPISGHTALYWYRQSLGQGPEFLIYFQGTGAADDSGLPNDRFFAVRPEGSVSTLKIQRTERGDSAVYLCASSPIPSLDAGELFFGEGSRLTVL.

The chain combines TRBV25-1 with TRBJ2-1; D gene unclear. With 6 bases removed from V and 4 bases from J, the gap between germline ends came to 4 bases. Germline V gene lookup returns CDR1 MGHDK and CDR2 SYGVNS. The CDR3 runs to 11 residues. The CDR3 here is CASRRYNEQFF. The CDR3 DNA follows: TGTGCCAGCAGGCGATACAATGAGCAGTTCTTC.

This clone was counted a few times. The chain employs TRBV19 and TRBJ2-5; 11 bases match TRBD2. Germline V gene sequence: CDR1 LNHDA, CDR2 SQIVND (reference sequence). This CDR3 has 15 residues. V lost 5 bases and J lost 7; bases outside the gene matches: 9. The CDR3 coding sequence is TGTGCCAGTAGTGTGTTAGCGGGAGGGCCGGGGACCCAGTACTTC. Protein: CASSVLAGGPGTQYF. The full variable domain, with the rest looked up from reference TRBV19 and TRBJ2-5, is DGGITQSPKYLFRKEGQNVTLSCEQNLNHDAMYWYRQDPGQGLRLIYYSQIVNDFQKGDIAEGYSVSREKKESFPLTVTSAQKNPTAFYLCASSVLAGGPGTQYFGPGTRLLVL.

V usage is TRBV19 and J usage is TRBJ2-5; 11 bases are a match to TRBD2. In germline, CDR1 is LNHDA, CDR2 SQIVND (reference sequence). The trim removed 4 bases at V and 5 bases at J, leaving 9 bases unmatched. There are 16 residues in the CDR3. The CDR3 sequence: CASSNSGGADGETQYF. For the CDR3, the DNA is TGTGCCAGTAGTAATAGCGGGGGGGCAGACGGGGAGACCCAGTACTTC.

The V and J genes are TRBV5-1 and TRBJ2-3, with D unresolved. This CDR3 is 14 amino acids long. The germline CDR1 and CDR2 sequences are SGHRS and YFSETQ. The germline V and J ends were trimmed by 1 base and 0 bases, with 6 bases remaining between them. This chain's CDR3 is CASSLLSSTDTQYF. The CDR3, as DNA: TGCGCCAGCAGCTTGCTATCTAGCACAGATACGCAGTATTTT. Complete variable domain (other parts from reference TRBV5-1 and TRBJ2-3): KAGVTQTPRYLIKTRGQQVTLSCSPISGHRSVSWYQQTPGQGLQFLFEYFSETQRNKGNFPGRFSGRQFSNSRSEMNVSTLELGDSALYLCASSLLSSTDTQYFGPGTRLTVL.

This chain joins TRBV20-1 and TRBJ2-1, with D possibly TRBD2 on 6 matching bases. V was clipped by 3 bases and J by 4 bases, with 10 bases between them. This CDR3 is 13 amino acids long. CDR1 and CDR2 from the germline V gene are DFQATT and SNEGSKA (reference sequence). The CDR3 loop reads CSASAGSYNEQFF. Here the CDR3 DNA reads TGCAGTGCTAGTGCGGGGTCATACAATGAGCAGTTCTTC.

This clone appeared a single time. V is TRBV9 and J is TRBJ2-1, with D maybe TRBD2 (6 bases). The CDR3 has 14 amino acids. The V gene lost 5 bases and the J gene lost 9 bases, with 18 bases spanning the gap. Germline CDR1 reads SGDLS; CDR2 reads YYNGEE. The CDR3 coding sequence is TGTGCCAGCAGGGTTGACCCTCTCGGGAGTGAGCAGTTCTTC. Translation: CASRVDPLGSEQFF.

The genes are TRBV2 and TRBJ1-2; a possible D gene is TRBD1 (5 bases). Germline V gene lookup returns CDR1 SNHLY and CDR2 FYNNEI. V lost 4 bases to trimming and J lost 8 bases, with 14 bases between them. The CDR3 covers 13 residues. CDR3 coding DNA: TGTGCCAGCAGTGTTTATCGGCAGGGAGGCTACACCTTC. Amino acid sequence: CASSVYRQGGYTF.

The chain is built from TRBV4-3 and TRBJ1-4, with D uncertain. CDR1 LGHNA and CDR2 YSLEER come from the germline V gene. The CDR3 has 16 amino acids. The V and J ends lost 0 bases and 10 bases respectively, with 18 bases between them. CDR3 sequence (DNA): TGCGCCAGCAGCCAAGATCGGTCCCTGGGCGAAGGAAAACTGTTTTTT. It yields the protein CASSQDRSLGEGKLFF.

The J gene is TRBJ2-1, the V gene TRBV14; D gene unclear. The CDR3 is 12 residues long. The germline CDR1 and CDR2 sequences are SGHDN and FVKESK. V was trimmed by 4 bases and J by 12 bases, leaving 13 bases between them. The DNA of the CDR3 is TGTGCCAGCAGCCTGACTCTTCGAGGGCAGTTCTTC. It codes for CASSLTLRGQFF.

The CDR3 nucleotides are TGTGCCAGTAGTCCTCGCGGCGGTTCTAATGAAAAACTGTTTTTT. It codes for CASSPRGGSNEKLFF. The rearrangement uses TRBV19 and TRBJ1-4; the D is unclear. The V and J ends lost 5 bases and 3 bases respectively, with 13 bases between them. The CDR3 sequence is 15 residues long. Germline-derived CDR1 and CDR2 are LNHDA and SQIVND (reference sequence).

This rearrangement joins TRBV5-1 to TRBJ2-4, with D maybe TRBD1 (6 bases). Trimming removed 2 bases from V and 3 bases from J, with 15 bases in between. This CDR3 spans 16 amino acids. CDR1 and CDR2 from the germline V gene are SGHRS and YFSETQ. The CDR3: CASSLQGQLGKNIQYF. The CDR3 region has the DNA TGCGCCAGCAGCTTACAGGGTCAGTTGGGCAAAAACATTCAGTACTTC.

J is TRBJ1-5 and V is TRBV24-1, with a tentative D call TRBD1 (6 bases). Trimming pared 1 base from V and 6 bases from J, leaving 6 bases between. The germline V gene encodes CDR1 KGHDR and CDR2 SFDVKD. This CDR3 comprises 13 residues. The CDR3 DNA is TGTGCCACCAGTGATTTACAGGGTCAGCCCCAGCATTTT. This gives the protein CATSDLQGQPQHF.

The gene calls are TRBV7-9 and TRBJ1-1; the D gene is possibly TRBD1 (6 bases). Trimming cost V 3 bases and J 0 bases, with 14 bases left between them. The CDR3 runs 16 residues. Germline CDR1 reads SEHNR; CDR2 reads FQNEAQ (reference sequence). DNA of the CDR3: TGTGCCAGCAGCTTCCTTCCGGGACACCTGAACACTGAAGCTTTCTTT. It encodes CASSFLPGHLNTEAFF.